Reported below is one TCR beta chain. Its specific antigen is unknown. Base-call qualities are not available, and no considerably larger clone is one nucleotide away. Trimming accounts for 2 bases at V and 12 bases at J, while the number of junction bases matched to no gene is 7. The CDR3 runs 13 amino acids, cysteine and phenylalanine included. The read is trimmed to its CDR3 DNA, 39 bases read in frame from base 1. The entry originates in a study of blood T cells in healthy people across ages (dated by TCRdb to 2015 to 2017). For the study in its entirety: In model experiments, template switching captured roughly one uniquely barcoded TCR beta cDNA molecule for every two T cells. To track age-related changes in TCR beta repertoire diversity, the study relied on deep sequencing normalized with unique cDNA molecular identifiers. To avoid experimental bias, donors of different ages were spread randomly across the sequencing lanes. The study analyzed two additional independent replicas of 1 million unique cDNA reads from the same blood draw for two donors, one aged 18 to 30 and one aged 80 or older. The donors were divided into four age groups: young (average around 16 years), middle-aged (over 35), aged (approximately 62) and long-lived (82).

The library came from 5' RACE. Data came from an Illumina HiSeq 2500. A second roughly 6 to 11 cycle PCR used a sample-barcoded 5' primer and a J-beta primer mix. A unique molecular identifier was introduced onto each TCR beta cDNA molecule by a template-switch 5' adaptor carrying 12 random nucleotides. At least 3 million CDR3-containing paired-end reads were obtained from each sample. First-strand cDNA was synthesized from all RNA with the Mint cDNA synthesis kit, primed by a TRBC-specific oligonucleotide. All cDNA was treated with uracil-DNA glycosylase and then went through a first 18-cycle PCR with the universal primers M1SS and BC2_uni_R. In the source study's methods: For normalization, 1 million high-quality reads were randomly selected from each sample, with every read carrying a distinct molecular identifier. Instead of being binned into consensus sequences, reads that shared molecular identifiers were thrown out. CDR3 identification, clonotype clustering and error correction used MiTCR with a Q25 quality threshold and the strictest error-elimination algorithm. A nonparametric unseen species model with Euler transformation was used to estimate lower-bound total TCR beta diversity. TCRdb reanalyzed the raw reads on its own, using fastp at Q25 for trimming and MiXCR for clone calling, and kept in-frame beta chains. When rows share a CDR3 protein, they turn into one entry using the most common DNA and genes. These V and J calls originate from TCRdb's pipeline instead of the authors' own analysis. This sample lists a few hundred thousand distinct CDR3 sequences; roughly a quarter were detected once. 25% to 35% of the sample rests with the top ten.

The donors were about 40 Caucasian individuals from Russia, aged about 6 to 100 years, who were systemically healthy. Approximately 9.3 milliliters of peripheral blood were drawn from each donor into EDTA-treated Vacutainer tubes. PBMCs were isolated by Ficoll-Paque density-gradient centrifugation, with at least 6.5 million obtained per sample. Trizol reagent was used to extract total RNA from the PBMCs, yielding at least 6 micrograms per sample. For every donor, flow cytometry on a PBMC aliquot measured the percentage of naive CD45RAhigh/CD27high T cells. What the authors observed across the whole study: Estimates of total diversity based on one million sequenced T cells were regarded as lower bounds and as underestimates. The CMV infection status of donors was not known, potentially confounding age-related changes in expanded clonotypes. The long-lived group showed more naive CD4+ T cells, fewer expanded clones and increased TCR diversity than the aged group, suggesting age selection. Because profiling used bulk unsorted PBMCs, naive and antigen-experienced compartments could not be compared conclusively. As age increased, observed TCR beta diversity per million T cells dropped in a roughly linear way, and a significant reduction was already evident by age about 40. Observed TCR beta diversity correlated strongly with the percentage of naive T cells measured by flow cytometry.

The V gene is TRBV12-3 or TRBV12-4 and the J gene is TRBJ2-7; TRBD2 matches 10 bases in the middle. The sequenced sample consisted of blood. The TCR comes from a woman in her 70s in good health. The CDR3 sequence is CASSLTTSGEGYF. The sequenced DNA is TGTGCCAGCAGTTTAACCACTAGCGGGGAGGGGTACTTC.